This TCR beta chain was retrieved from a study of shared clonotypes between healthy human individuals. Division of CD4+ cells produced a CD45RA+ naive subset and a CD45RA-negative memory subset. It was around 220 ng DNA, tens of thousands of T cell genomes, that sorted-subset replicate PCRs used. TCRdb's table, derived via immunoSEQ multiplex PCR, lists solely in-frame clones and lacks some. The table records roughly 2.6 million clones, over 85% of them present only once. This CDR3 region has 17 residues. The specimen sequenced was naive CD4+ T cells sorted from blood. The subset is: CD45RA+ positively selected. The TCR comes from a young man in good health. The chain joins TRBV12-2 to TRBJ2-3; TRBD1 is the table's D call and was not checked against the DNA. TRBV12-2 is noted as a pseudogene. CDR3 bases: TGTGCAAGTCGCTTAGACCCCGACAGCACTAGCACAGATACGCAGTATTTT. Amino acid sequence: CASRLDPDSTSTDTQYF.